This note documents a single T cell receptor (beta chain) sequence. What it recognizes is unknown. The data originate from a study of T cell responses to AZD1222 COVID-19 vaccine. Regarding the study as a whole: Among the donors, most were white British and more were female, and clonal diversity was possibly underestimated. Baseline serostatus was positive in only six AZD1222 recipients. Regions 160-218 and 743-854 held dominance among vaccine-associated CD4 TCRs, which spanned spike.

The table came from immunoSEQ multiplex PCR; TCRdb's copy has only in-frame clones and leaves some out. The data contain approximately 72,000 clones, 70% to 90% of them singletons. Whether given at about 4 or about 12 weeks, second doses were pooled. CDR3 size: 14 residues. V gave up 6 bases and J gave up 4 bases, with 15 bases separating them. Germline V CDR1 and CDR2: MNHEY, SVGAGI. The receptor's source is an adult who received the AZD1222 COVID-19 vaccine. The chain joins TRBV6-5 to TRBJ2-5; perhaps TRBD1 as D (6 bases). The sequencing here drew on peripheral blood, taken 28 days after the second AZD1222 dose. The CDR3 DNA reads TGTGCCAGCAGCACAGGGTTTCGATCAGAGACCCAGTACTTC. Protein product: CASSTGFRSETQYF.